The clone carrying this T cell receptor beta chain showed up just once. Profiled with immunoSEQ multiplex PCR; TCRdb holds only in-frame clones, not every one. Of 150,000 to 200,000 clones listed, just under 90% were seen once; the top ten hold more than 4%. Germline loops: CDR1 LNHDA, CDR2 SQIVND (reference sequence). V was trimmed by 1 base and J by 0 bases, leaving 13 bases between them. The CDR3 is made up of 17 amino acids. This sample was taken from a study of T cell responses to AZD1222 COVID-19 vaccine. The source of this sequence is an adult who received the MenACWY meningococcal vaccine as a control. The chain couples TRBV19 to TRBJ2-4; a weak D match, TRBD1 (6 bases). This material consisted of peripheral blood, taken 28 days after the second dose of the MenACWY control vaccine. In nucleotides, the CDR3 is TGTGCCAGTAGTATAGGCTGGGACAACCTAGCCAAAAACATTCAGTACTTC. Encoded protein: CASSIGWDNLAKNIQYF.